A single sample gave rise to the 10 T cell receptor beta chains below, sequenced in a study of T cell changes during pregnancy in multiple sclerosis. Assay used: immunoSEQ multiplex PCR; TCRdb lists only in-frame clones, some missing. This table has about 110,000 clones, less than 95% appearing once. This sample comprised peripheral blood, obtained before pregnancy. These receptors originate from a female donor with multiple sclerosis, enrolled in a pregnancy study.

V usage is TRBV6-5 and J usage is TRBJ1-1; no reliable D call. Germline V gene sequence: CDR1 MNHEY, CDR2 SVGAGI. V was cut by 0 bases and J by 3 bases, with 8 bases left in between. The CDR3 is 14 amino acids. CDR3 sequence reads: CASSYSEGHTEAFF. Written as DNA, the CDR3 is TGTGCCAGCAGTTACTCTGAGGGTCACACTGAAGCTTTCTTT.

The rearrangement uses TRBV28 and TRBJ2-7; 13 bases map to TRBD2. CDR1 is MDHEN and CDR2 is SYDVKM in the germline V gene. The CDR3 totals 18 residues. After removal of 7 bases from V and 4 bases from J, the junction contained 16 bases not matched to a gene. The CDR3 reads CASTPGLAGPTKVYEQYF. As DNA, the CDR3 is TGTGCCAGCACCCCGGGACTAGCGGGACCCACGAAAGTGTACGAGCAGTACTTC. Together with reference TRBV28 and TRBJ2-7, the CDR3 gives the full variable domain: DVKVTQSSRYLVKRTGEKVFLECVQDMDHENMFWYRQDPGLGLRLIYFSYDVKMKEKGDIPEGYSVSREKKERFSLILESASTNQTSMYLCASTPGLAGPTKVYEQYFGPGTRLTVT.

The chain employs TRBV18 and TRBJ2-4; 11 nucleotides align to TRBD1. Trimming at V came to 2 bases and at J to 4 bases, leaving 1 base not matched to a gene. Germline V CDR1 and CDR2: KGHSH, LQKENI. The CDR3 totals 15 residues. For the CDR3, the DNA is TGTGCCAGCTCACCAAGGGACAGGGGGAAAAACATTCAGTACTTC. Its protein product is CASSPRDRGKNIQYF.

The chain has TRBV19 and TRBJ1-1; TRBD1 agrees at 12 bases. With V trimmed by 3 bases and J by 2 bases, 1 base remained unmatched. Germline V CDR1 and CDR2: LNHDA, SQIVND (reference sequence). The CDR3 runs 15 residues. The CDR3 coding sequence is TGTGCCAGTAGTATTGGGACAGGGGGCAACACTGAAGCTTTCTTT. This codes for CASSIGTGGNTEAFF.

V and J are TRBV6-1 and TRBJ1-2; D remains unclear. The CDR3 totals 15 residues. Germline V CDR1 and CDR2: MNHNS, SASEGT. Trimming took 1 base from V and 4 from J, leaving 13 bases between them. The CDR3 sequence is CASSEVPEYLYGYTF. CDR3 in DNA: TGTGCCAGCAGTGAAGTACCAGAATACCTCTATGGCTACACCTTC.

This sequence joins TRBV27 and TRBJ2-5; TRBD2 aligns across 7 bases. The CDR3 runs 14 residues. The germline V gene encodes CDR1 MNHEY and CDR2 SMNVEV (reference sequence). Trimming cost V 6 bases and J 4 bases; bases outside gene matches: 8. The CDR3 sequence: CASSPGEGRETQYF. CDR3 DNA: TGTGCCAGCAGCCCGGGGGAGGGTAGAGAGACCCAGTACTTC.

This chain uses TRBV6-5 with TRBJ2-1; 12 positions agree with TRBD1. J was trimmed by 5 bases and V by 5 bases; bases with no gene match: 4. Germline V gene lookup returns CDR1 MNHEY and CDR2 SVGAGI. This CDR3 has 15 amino acids. CDR3 protein: CASSRGTGGHNEQFF. The CDR3 DNA sequence: TGTGCCAGCAGTCGCGGGACAGGGGGCCACAATGAGCAGTTCTTC.

The CDR3 here is CASRSERSYEQYF. CDR3 coding DNA: TGTGCCAGCAGGAGTGAGCGCTCCTACGAGCAGTACTTC. This chain links TRBV6-6 with TRBJ2-7; no definite D call. This CDR3 is built from 13 residues. The germline CDR1 and CDR2 sequences are MNHNY and SVGAGI (reference sequence). Trimming removed 6 bases at V and 0 bases at J, with 9 bases between.

The chain is built from TRBV2 and TRBJ1-1; a weak D match, TRBD1 (5 bases). The CDR3 spans 13 residues. The germline gives CDR1 SNHLY, CDR2 FYNNEI. With 2 bases removed from V and 1 base from J, the gap between germline ends came to 5 bases. CDR3 residues: CASSERGNTEAFF. DNA of the CDR3: TGTGCCAGCAGTGAAAGGGGGAACACTGAAGCTTTCTTT.

The CDR3 here is CASSLEGRGGRYGYTF. The CDR3 bases are TGTGCCAGCAGCTTAGAGGGTCGGGGAGGAAGATATGGCTACACCTTC. The chain couples TRBV11-3 to TRBJ1-2; no clear D. Per the germline V gene, CDR1 is SGHNT and CDR2 is YENEEA. The CDR3 sequence is 16 residues long. Trimming shortened V by 0 bases and J by 5 bases, and 16 bases separated the two germline ends.